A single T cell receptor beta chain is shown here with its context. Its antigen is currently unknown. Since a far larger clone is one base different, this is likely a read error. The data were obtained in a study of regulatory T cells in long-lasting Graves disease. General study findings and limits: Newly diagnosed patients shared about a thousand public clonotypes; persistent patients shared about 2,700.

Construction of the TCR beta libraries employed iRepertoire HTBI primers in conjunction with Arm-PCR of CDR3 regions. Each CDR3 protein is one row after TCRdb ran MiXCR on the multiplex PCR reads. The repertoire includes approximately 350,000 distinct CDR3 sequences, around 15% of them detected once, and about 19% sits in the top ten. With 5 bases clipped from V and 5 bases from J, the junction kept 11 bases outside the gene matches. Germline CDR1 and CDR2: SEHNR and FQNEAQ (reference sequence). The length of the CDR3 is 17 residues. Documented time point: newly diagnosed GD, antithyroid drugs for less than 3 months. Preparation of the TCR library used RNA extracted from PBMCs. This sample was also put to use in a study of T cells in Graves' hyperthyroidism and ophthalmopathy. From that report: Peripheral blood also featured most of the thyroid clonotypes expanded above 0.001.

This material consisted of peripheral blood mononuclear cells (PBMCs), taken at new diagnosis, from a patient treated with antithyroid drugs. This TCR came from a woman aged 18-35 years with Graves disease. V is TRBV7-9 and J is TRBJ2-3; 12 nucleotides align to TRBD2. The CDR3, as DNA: TGTGCCAGCAGCGCACGGCGTACTAGCGGGAGGAGAGATACGCAGTATTTT. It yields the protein CASSARRTSGRRDTQYF.